This T cell receptor (beta chain) comes out of a study of identical twins. General observations from the study: Cord blood beta clonotypes that were abundant carried fewer insertions, and memory repertoires showed no such trend. Zero-insertion analyses might be partly confounded by invariant T cells like MAIT and iNKT.

Template switching supplied a universal primer site; unique molecular identifiers were carried on the cDNA. TCRdb re-called the 5' RACE reads with MiXCR, one entry per CDR3 protein. This sample yields 500,000 to 650,000 distinct CDR3 sequences, of which roughly 7.2% are seen a single time; roughly 1.6% belongs to the top ten. All donors comprised healthy Caucasians. CDR1 MNHEY and CDR2 SVGAGI come from the germline V gene. The CDR3 length is 18 residues. The V gene end was trimmed by 0 bases and the J gene end by 4 bases; junction bases not matched to a gene: 14. Worth noting for this clonotype: Its specificity is unknown.

A further study also used this sample, focusing on yellow fever vaccine responses in identical twins.

The sample consisted of PBMCs. The source of this sequence is a young woman in good health. The chain recombines TRBV6-5 with TRBJ2-5; 7 bases fit TRBD1. The DNA of the CDR3 is TGTGCCAGCAGTTACTCCCTAACCCACGAGCAGGGGGTAGAGACCCAGTACTTC. Amino acid sequence: CASSYSLTHEQGVETQYF.